The present T cell receptor (beta chain) was sequenced within a study of blood T cell repertoires in COVID-19. Notes on this clone: Additional DNA sequences in this sample encode the identical CDR3.

The repertoire was sequenced with immunoSEQ multiplex PCR; TCRdb's copy has only in-frame clones and lacks some. The sample lists roughly 280,000 clones, 85% to 90% occurring once. The CDR3 contains 14 residues. The V end was cut by 3 bases, the J end by 2 bases, with 10 bases between. Per the germline V gene, CDR1 is KGHSH and CDR2 is LQKENI. Sequenced input: PBMCs or T cells enriched from blood (not recorded which). The chain couples TRBV18 to TRBJ1-2; D perhaps matches TRBD1 (5 bases). The sequence came from an older woman who had recovered from COVID-19. The CDR3 coding sequence is TGTGCCAGCTCACCCTCCGGGGGAAACTATGGCTACACCTTC. Translating gives CASSPSGGNYGYTF. Based on the CDR3 plus reference TRBV18 and TRBJ1-2, the full variable domain is NAGVMQNPRHLVRRRGQEARLRCSPMKGHSHVYWYRQLPEEGLKFMVYLQKENIIDESGMPKERFSAEFPKEGPSILRIQQVVRGDSAAYFCASSPSGGNYGYTFGSGTRLTVV.